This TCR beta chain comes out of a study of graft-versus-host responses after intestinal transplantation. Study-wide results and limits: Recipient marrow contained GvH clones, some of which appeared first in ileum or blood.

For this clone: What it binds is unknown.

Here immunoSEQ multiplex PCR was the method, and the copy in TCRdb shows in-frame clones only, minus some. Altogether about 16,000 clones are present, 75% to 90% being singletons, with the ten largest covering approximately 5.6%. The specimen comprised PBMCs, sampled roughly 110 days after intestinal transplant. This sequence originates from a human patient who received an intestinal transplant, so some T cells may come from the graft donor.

CDR3 protein: CASSDGRGGTDTQYF. As DNA, the CDR3 is TGTGCCAGCAGTGACGGCAGGGGAGGCACAGATACGCAGTATTTT. J is TRBJ2-3 and V is TRBV6-4; TRBD1 is a possible D gene (6 bases). Trimming left V 2 bases short and J 1 base short, with 10 bases between. The CDR3 totals 15 residues. CDR1 is MRHNA and CDR2 is SNTAGT in the germline V gene.